These 26 T cell receptor beta chains came from one sample sequenced in a study of early T cells in non-severe SARS-CoV-2 infection. One entry per CDR3 protein results from TCRdb running MiXCR on the 5' RACE reads. This table has under 85,000 distinct CDR3 sequences, 12% appearing once. The material was whole blood, obtained at baseline. The receptor source for this set is an adult who was a healthcare worker with PCR-confirmed SARS-CoV-2 infection or an uninfected control (not recorded which). The donor label of this sample is uncertain.

This chain uses TRBV28 with TRBJ2-5; D is possibly TRBD1 or TRBD2 (5 bases each). The CDR3 runs 16 residues. V was cut by 3 bases and J by 5 bases, with 19 bases left in between. Per germline, CDR1 MDHEN and CDR2 SYDVKM. CDR3 sequence reads: CASSFGGTRVGETQYF. CDR3 in DNA: TGTGCCAGCAGTTTTGGGGGAACCCGCGTTGGGGAGACCCAGTACTTC.

This clonotype has more than one count but fewer than ten. The rearrangement links TRBV20-1 to TRBJ2-3, with D possibly being TRBD2 (5 bases). CDR3 length equals 14 residues. Germline CDR1 reads DFQATT; CDR2 reads SNEGSKA (reference sequence). The V and J ends lost 5 bases and 2 bases respectively, with 14 bases between them. CDR3 in amino acids: CSALRRGTTDTQYF. Here the CDR3 DNA reads TGCAGTGCTTTGCGTCGGGGAACCACAGATACGCAGTATTTT.

In this sample, this clonotype turned up many times. The chain links TRBV30 to TRBJ1-2; no firm D call. This CDR3 is built from 13 residues. Trimming left V 0 bases short and J 5 bases short, with 10 bases between. The germline V gene encodes CDR1 GTSNPN and CDR2 SVGIG (reference sequence). The CDR3 protein is CAWSVQAPYGYTF. DNA for the CDR3: TGTGCCTGGAGTGTTCAAGCTCCTTATGGCTACACCTTC.

This clonotype was seen ten or more times. This chain uses TRBV11-2 with TRBJ1-1, with unresolved D. Germline loops: CDR1 SGHAT, CDR2 FQNNGV. Trimming cost V 4 bases and J 1 base, with 16 bases left between them. This CDR3 contains 16 residues. The CDR3 DNA reads as TGTGCCAGCAGCTCCCCGGCAGGAAGCGGGAACACTGAAGCTTTCTTT. This gives the protein CASSSPAGSGNTEAFF.

On this clonotype itself: A much bigger clone sits one base away, suggesting this may be a read error. CDR3 sequence: CASSSYQETQYF. In DNA, the CDR3 is TGTGCCAGCAGCTCGTACCAAGAGACCCAGTACTTC. This rearrangement joins TRBV11-3 to TRBJ2-5; no clear D. V dropped 4 bases and J dropped 0 bases, with 3 bases sitting between them. The CDR3 spans 12 residues. Germline CDR1 reads SGHNT; CDR2 reads YENEEA. The whole variable domain, remainder taken from reference TRBV11-3 and TRBJ2-5, is EAGVVQSPRYKIIEKKQPVAFWCNPISGHNTLYWYLQNLGQGPELLIRYENEEAVDDSQLPKDRFSAERLKGVDSTLKIQPAELGDSAVYLCASSSYQETQYFGPGTRLLVL.

A note on this clonotype: One end of the junction fails to match germline, which may point to a read error. V and J are TRBV11-3 and TRBJ2-7; 7 bases line up with TRBD2. This CDR3 region has 11 residues. Germline assignment: CDR1 SGHNT and CDR2 YENEEA. The CDR3 protein is CASSPITGRKF. CDR3 coding DNA: TGTGCCAGCAGCCCCATTACCGGGAGGAAGTTC. Based on the CDR3 plus reference TRBV11-3 and TRBJ2-7, the full variable domain is EAGVVQSPRYKIIEKKQPVAFWCNPISGHNTLYWYLQNLGQGPELLIRYENEEAVDDSQLPKDRFSAERLKGVDSTLKIQPAELGDSAVYLCASSPITGRKFGPGTRLTVT.

Only a few counts were recorded for this clonotype. J is TRBJ2-7 and V is TRBV6-2 or TRBV6-3, with 8 bases fitting TRBD1. The CDR3 sequence is 15 residues long. J lost 6 bases, V lost 5 bases, and 12 bases had no gene match. The V gene's germline CDR1 is MNHEY and CDR2 SVGEGT. CDR3 sequence reads: CASSTDAGGMREQYF. In DNA, the CDR3 is TGTGCCAGCAGTACGGACGCAGGGGGCATGCGCGAGCAGTACTTC.

This clonotype showed up many times. V is TRBV5-6 and J is TRBJ2-2, with D unresolved. V was cut by 0 bases and J by 1 base, with 7 bases left in between. The CDR3 extends over 15 amino acids. The germline V gene encodes CDR1 SGHDT and CDR2 YYEEEE. CDR3 in amino acids: CASSLEQLNTGELFF. DNA for the CDR3: TGTGCCAGCAGCTTGGAGCAACTGAACACCGGGGAGCTGTTTTTT.

The gene calls are TRBV7-2 and TRBJ2-1, with D unresolved. The CDR3 extends over 13 amino acids. Trimming shortened V by 5 bases and J by 5 bases, and 10 bases separated the two germline ends. Germline CDR1 SGHTA, CDR2 FQGNSA. The CDR3 bases are TGTGCCAGCAGCACGTCCACTAACAATGAGCAGTTCTTC. Residues: CASSTSTNNEQFF.

This clonotype was observed a few times. The rearrangement uses TRBV5-1 and TRBJ2-5; the match to TRBD2 covers 7 bases. The J segment lost 0 bases and the V segment lost 0 bases, leaving 2 bases of the junction unmatched. Germline V gene sequence: CDR1 SGHRS, CDR2 YFSETQ. The CDR3 is 15 amino acids. The CDR3 region is CASSLGGLNQETQYF. The CDR3, as DNA: TGCGCCAGCAGCTTGGGGGGACTAAACCAAGAGACCCAGTACTTC.

The table lists this clonotype with a few counts. The V and J genes are TRBV5-1 and TRBJ2-2; the D gene is possibly TRBD2 (6 bases). CDR3 size: 16 residues. Germline V gene sequence: CDR1 SGHRS, CDR2 YFSETQ. V lost 0 bases, J lost 2 bases, and 11 bases lay in between. The CDR3 nucleotides read TGCGCCAGCAGCTTGGTCGCGGGGATAAACACCGGGGAGCTGTTTTTT. Residues: CASSLVAGINTGELFF.

The genes are TRBV3-1 and TRBJ1-1; D gene unclear. The CDR3 has 18 amino acids. Per the germline V gene, CDR1 is LGHDT and CDR2 is YNNKEL (reference sequence). V was clipped by 3 bases and J by 4 bases, with 24 bases between them. CDR3 sequence reads: CASSHSLQRAQGSTEAFF. CDR3 coding DNA: TGTGCCAGCAGCCACTCCCTCCAAAGGGCCCAAGGGAGCACTGAAGCTTTCTTT.

This clonotype was seen once. The rearrangement uses TRBV5-1 and TRBJ2-5, with 10 bases matching TRBD2. The CDR3 runs 16 residues. Trimming at V came to 0 bases and at J to 1 base, leaving 3 bases not matched to a gene. Germline lookup yields CDR1 SGHRS and CDR2 YFSETQ. In DNA, the CDR3 is TGCGCCAGCAGCTTGGGGACTAGCGGTTTCCAAGAGACCCAGTACTTC. It is translated as CASSLGTSGFQETQYF.

Only a few counts were recorded for this clonotype. This chain joins TRBV28 and TRBJ2-2; a weak D match, TRBD2 (5 bases). The germline CDR1 and CDR2 sequences are MDHEN and SYDVKM. The CDR3 is 15 residues long. The V end was cut by 6 bases, the J end by 4 bases, with 15 bases between. DNA for the CDR3: TGTGCCAGCAGCTCCTTACTAGGTCCCACCGGGGAGCTGTTTTTT. Residues: CASSSLLGPTGELFF.

This clonotype appeared many times. The chain links TRBV4-2 to TRBJ1-3, with D possibly matching TRBD1 (6 bases). The ends were cut back, 4 bases at V and 8 bases at J, with 21 bases in the middle. Germline CDR1 is LGHNA and CDR2 is YNFKEQ. The CDR3 is 16 amino acids. CDR3 region: CASSPTGSPGAYTIYF. CDR3 in DNA: TGTGCCAGCAGCCCCACCGGGTCCCCAGGGGCATACACCATATATTTT.

The rearrangement links TRBV6-1 to TRBJ2-4; tentatively, D is TRBD1 or TRBD2 (5 bases each). CDR1 MNHNS and CDR2 SASEGT come from the germline V gene. This CDR3 has 20 residues. Trimming shortened V by 0 bases and J by 6 bases, and 27 bases separated the two germline ends. CDR3 residues: CASSEALETGTASVGNIQYF. The CDR3 DNA reads TGTGCCAGCAGTGAAGCGCTGGAAACCGGGACCGCCTCGGTAGGAAACATTCAGTACTTC.

This chain links TRBV7-9 with TRBJ2-2; D remains unclear. The germline gives CDR1 SEHNR, CDR2 FQNEAQ (reference sequence). The V end was cut by 1 base, the J end by 4 bases, with 7 bases between. There are 14 residues in the CDR3. CDR3 DNA: TGTGCCAGCAGCTTAGTTGCCCCCACCGGGGAGCTGTTTTTT. Translation: CASSLVAPTGELFF.

The chain combines TRBV20-1 with TRBJ2-7, with TRBD2 matching over 10 bases. V trimming: 5 bases; J trimming: 4 bases; junction bases outside the gene matches: 5. The CDR3 length is 13 residues. Germline assignment: CDR1 DFQATT and CDR2 SNEGSKA (reference sequence). Here the CDR3 reads CSALLAGTYEQYF. In DNA form, the CDR3 reads TGCAGTGCTTTACTAGCGGGAACATACGAGCAGTACTTC.

The CDR3 is CASSSTDSYEQYF. CDR3 nucleotides: TGTGCCAGCAGCTCGACCGACTCCTACGAGCAGTACTTC. The J gene is TRBJ2-7, the V gene TRBV21-1. TRBV21-1 represents a pseudogene. This CDR3 spans 13 amino acids.

This clonotype was recorded a few times. The gene calls are TRBV2 and TRBJ1-5; D is unresolved. The germline V gene has CDR1 SNHLY and CDR2 FYNNEI. The CDR3 extends over 15 amino acids. V was cut by 2 bases and J by 0 bases, with 8 bases left in between. This chain's CDR3 is CASSESWNSNQPQHF. The CDR3 DNA reads as TGTGCCAGCAGTGAATCCTGGAATAGCAATCAGCCCCAGCATTTT. Full variable domain (missing parts from reference TRBV2 and TRBJ1-5): EPEVTQTPSHQVTQMGQEVILRCVPISNHLYFYWYRQILGQKVEFLVSFYNNEISEKSEIFDDQFSVERPDGSNFTLKIRSTKLEDSAMYFCASSESWNSNQPQHFGDGTRLSIL.

The table lists this clonotype with a few counts. This rearrangement joins TRBV19 to TRBJ2-7; 7 positions match TRBD1. This CDR3 region has 14 residues. Trimming took 5 bases from V and 6 from J; bases not matched to a gene: 10. Germline CDR1 and CDR2: LNHDA and SQIVND (reference sequence). The CDR3 region is CASSLGQQTGEQYF. CDR3 DNA sequence: TGTGCCAGTAGTTTGGGACAGCAAACGGGCGAGCAGTACTTC.

On this clonotype itself: An end of the junction differs from the germline gene, which may be a read error. V is TRBV5-5 and J is TRBJ2-2; 9 nucleotides align to TRBD1. Germline CDR1 reads SGHKS; CDR2 reads YYEKEE (reference sequence). This CDR3 is 16 amino acids long. The CDR3 is CASRETGTGNAGELFF. The CDR3 DNA follows: TGTGCCAGCAGGGAAACCGGGACAGGGAACGCCGGGGAGCTGTTTTTT.

This clonotype was counted only a few times. The chain couples TRBV25-1 to TRBJ1-2, with D tentatively TRBD1 (5 bases). Trimming removed 5 bases from V and 5 bases from J, with 15 bases in between. This CDR3 comprises 14 residues. Germline lookup yields CDR1 MGHDK and CDR2 SYGVNS. DNA of the CDR3: TGTGCCAGCAGTCCTCCTGGGGGGGTGTATGGCTACACCTTC. Translated: CASSPPGGVYGYTF.

This chain connects TRBV11-1 to TRBJ2-7, with TRBD2 matching over 8 bases. CDR3 length: 16 amino acids. The V and J ends lost 1 base and 2 bases, in that order; junction bases with no gene match: 7. Germline assignment: CDR1 SGHAT and CDR2 FQDESV (reference sequence). The CDR3 is CASSLDGGRLTYEQYF. The CDR3, as DNA: TGTGCCAGCAGCTTAGACGGCGGGAGGCTAACCTACGAGCAGTACTTC.

This clonotype was observed many times. The chain joins TRBV3-1 to TRBJ2-1, with a weak D call TRBD1 (6 bases). With 6 bases removed from V and 7 bases from J, the gap between germline ends came to 7 bases. Germline V gene sequence: CDR1 LGHDT, CDR2 YNNKEL (reference sequence). The CDR3 sequence is 11 residues long. CDR3 loop: CASSQGNEQFF. The CDR3 DNA is TGTGCCAGCAGTCAGGGGAATGAGCAGTTCTTC.

This clonotype was recorded at least ten times. The rearrangement joins TRBV20-1 to TRBJ2-7, with unresolved D. Germline V gene lookup returns CDR1 DFQATT and CDR2 SNEGSKA (reference sequence). This CDR3 spans 12 amino acids. The V gene lost 3 bases and the J gene lost 2 bases, with 8 bases spanning the gap. The CDR3 bases are TGCAGTGCTAGGCAACCGCCCTACGAGCAGTACTTC. Translating gives CSARQPPYEQYF.